This T cell receptor beta chain was recovered during a study of cytomegalovirus exposure and HLA in healthy donors. Overall study findings and caveats: The classifier reportedly diagnosed cytomegalovirus status with high sensitivity and specificity. The listing of 150 or so TCR beta chains classed them as cytomegalovirus-associated. A later analysis found first-cohort TCR clusters tended to co-occur in the 130 or so validation repertoires.

Assay: immunoSEQ multiplex PCR; the TCRdb copy retains only in-frame clones and omits some. The profile shows 150,000 to 250,000 clones, 65% to 90% of them singletons. V was pared by 0 bases and J by 7 bases, with 4 bases of the junction left unmatched. The V gene's germline CDR1 is LGHNT and CDR2 FRNRAP. This CDR3 contains 14 residues. Among the 120 subjects of the validation cohort, separate from the approximately 670-subject first cohort, were the donors. This clone was counted a few times. Antigen: not known. V is TRBV12-5 and J is TRBJ1-2, with 8 bases that match TRBD1. Sample: PBMCs. This receptor was identified in a woman aged 25 to 45 in good health and CMV-seropositive. The CDR3 loop is CASGLVRDRIGYTF. In DNA, the CDR3 is TGTGCTAGTGGTTTGGTTCGGGACAGGATTGGCTACACCTTC. The variable domain in full, completed from reference TRBV12-5 and TRBJ1-2, reads DARVTQTPRHKVTEMGQEVTMRCQPILGHNTVFWYRQTMMQGLELLAYFRNRAPLDDSGMPKDRFSAEMPDATLATLKIQPSEPRDSAVYFCASGLVRDRIGYTFGSGTRLTVV.